The 21 T cell receptor beta chains reported below all come from one sample, sequenced in a study of identical twins. TCRdb called the 5' RACE reads again in MiXCR, with one record for every CDR3 protein. The sample includes about 700,000 distinct CDR3 sequences, roughly 8% of them seen just once. This sample also belongs to another study, concerning yellow fever vaccine responses in identical twins.

Specimen: PBMCs. The origin of the receptors is a woman aged 18-29 years in good health.

In the case of this clonotype: One end of the junction does not line up with germline, which may come from a read error. The V gene is TRBV2, the J gene TRBJ2-5; D possibly corresponds to TRBD2 (6 bases). The CDR3 extends over 19 amino acids. Germline lookup yields CDR1 SNHLY and CDR2 FYNNEI. CDR3 coding DNA: TGTGCCATCAGTTTAAGGGGTATAGATTTAGCGGAGCCCAAAGAGACCCAGTACTTC. This sequence encodes CAISLRGIDLAEPKETQYF.

The chain carries TRBV4-1 and TRBJ2-7, with a possible D match to TRBD1 (6 bases). Germline CDR1 and CDR2: MGHRA and YSYEKL. The CDR3 consists of 15 residues. The V end lost 3 bases, the J end lost 2 bases, and 14 bases lay between the germline ends. Here the CDR3 reads CASSQLDRRAYEQYF. The DNA for the CDR3 is TGCGCCAGCAGCCAGTTAGACAGGAGAGCCTACGAGCAGTACTTC.

This clonotype was seen many times. Relative to the germline gene, one junction end is altered; a read error may explain this. The CDR3 nucleotides are TGCAGTGCTGTAAACCCTGGGGAGGGAGCCTACGGGCAGTACTTC. Its protein product is CSAVNPGEGAYGQYF. V and J are TRBV20-1 and TRBJ2-7, with 7 bases fitting TRBD2. The germline V gene encodes CDR1 DFQATT and CDR2 SNEGSKA (reference sequence). The CDR3 covers 15 residues.

There are many counts of this clonotype. V and J are TRBV6-5 and TRBJ2-7, with 8 bases aligning to TRBD1. The germline V gene encodes CDR1 MNHEY and CDR2 SVGAGI. Germline trimming cut 4 bases from V and 4 bases from J; bases unmatched to any gene: 6. This CDR3 has 14 residues. The CDR3 loop is CASSSRDRLYEQYF. For the CDR3, the DNA is TGTGCCAGCAGTTCCCGGGACAGGCTATACGAGCAGTACTTC.

The chain joins TRBV3-1 to TRBJ2-4; 8 bases are a match to TRBD2. Per the germline V gene, CDR1 is LGHDT and CDR2 is YNNKEL (reference sequence). V trimming: 2 bases; J trimming: 4 bases; junction bases outside the gene matches: 4. This CDR3 spans 15 amino acids. The DNA of the CDR3 is TGTGCCAGCAGCCAAAGTAGCGGGGTAAAAAACATTCAGTACTTC. Protein sequence: CASSQSSGVKNIQYF.

This clonotype has only a few counts. The chain couples TRBV5-4 to TRBJ2-6; TRBD2 matches at 10 bases. The CDR3 contains 21 residues. Germline V gives CDR1 SGHNT, CDR2 YYREEE (reference sequence). V lost 2 bases, J lost 3 bases, and 17 bases stayed unmatched. In nucleotides, the CDR3 is TGTGCCAGCAGCTTTCGGCTAGCGGGAGCTCGCGGAGAAATTGGGGCCAACGTCCTGACTTTC. This codes for CASSFRLAGARGEIGANVLTF.

A few counts support this clonotype. The chain couples TRBV12-3 or TRBV12-4 to TRBJ2-3; 14 bases map to TRBD2. Unmatched junction bases numbered 4, after V lost 3 bases and J lost 5 bases. The CDR3 totals 16 residues. CDR3 DNA sequence: TGTGCCAGCAGTTTCAGACTAGCGGGGGGGCGAGATACGCAGTATTTT. This gives the protein CASSFRLAGGRDTQYF.

This clonotype occurred a few times. The V call is TRBV27, the J call TRBJ2-1, with no clear D. The CDR3 is 16 amino acids. The germline V gene encodes CDR1 MNHEY and CDR2 SMNVEV (reference sequence). With 6 bases removed from V and 0 bases from J, the gap between germline ends came to 15 bases. The CDR3 DNA follows: TGTGCCAGCAGAAAAAAAGCAGGCAACTCCTACAATGAGCAGTTCTTC. This codes for CASRKKAGNSYNEQFF.

J is TRBJ2-2 and V is TRBV7-3; D might be TRBD1 (5 bases). The CDR3 runs to 15 residues. Deletions cut 1 base from V and 4 bases from J, with 10 bases between. The germline CDR1 and CDR2 sequences are SGHTA and FQGTGA. The CDR3 region is CASSLRGGPTGELFF. CDR3 in DNA: TGTGCCAGCAGCTTAAGGGGCGGACCCACCGGGGAGCTGTTTTTT.

The genes are TRBV12-3 or TRBV12-4 and TRBJ2-1; D ambiguous. The CDR3 is 16 residues long. With 8 bases removed from V and 2 bases from J, the gap between germline ends came to 19 bases. As DNA, the CDR3 is TGTGCCAGCGTTCCCGACCCCCTCCAAGCCTACAATGAGCAGTTCTTC. Amino acid sequence: CASVPDPLQAYNEQFF.

This chain joins TRBV6-2 or TRBV6-3 and TRBJ2-1; perhaps D is TRBD1 or TRBD2 (6 bases each). This CDR3 spans 10 amino acids. Trimming pared 8 bases from V and 10 bases from J, leaving 9 bases between. Germline CDR1 reads MNHEY; CDR2 reads SVGEGT. CDR3 sequence reads: CASGGHEQFF. CDR3 DNA: TGTGCCAGCGGGGGGCACGAGCAGTTCTTC.

The DNA for the CDR3 is TGTGCCAGCAGTGCTAGTACCGGGACAGGGGGATACGGCTACACCTTC. It specifies CASSASTGTGGYGYTF. The V call is TRBV12-3 or TRBV12-4, the J call TRBJ1-2, with TRBD1 matching 11 bases. The V segment lost 5 bases and the J segment 8 bases; nucleotides outside the gene matches: 13. The CDR3 runs to 16 residues.

This clonotype turned up a few times. The chain employs TRBV12-3 or TRBV12-4 and TRBJ1-2; 7 nucleotides agree with TRBD1. The CDR3 sequence is 15 residues long. Trimming removed 5 bases from V and 0 bases from J; junction bases left unmatched: 6. DNA for the CDR3: TGTGCCAGCAGTGCGGGACAGTTAGCTAACTATGGCTACACCTTC. Its translation: CASSAGQLANYGYTF.

This chain joins TRBV6-5 and TRBJ2-3, with D hard to call. Trimming stripped 2 bases from V and 0 bases from J, with 12 bases between. Per the germline V gene, CDR1 is MNHEY and CDR2 is SVGAGI. CDR3 length: 16 residues. The CDR3 DNA reads TGTGCCAGCAGTTACAGGGCAGCCGCTAGCACAGATACGCAGTATTTT. Translation gives CASSYRAAASTDTQYF.

In DNA, the CDR3 is TGTGCCTGGAGCGATGGGCGGGGGGGCTACGAGCAGTACTTC. Translation: CAWSDGRGGYEQYF. This chain joins TRBV30 and TRBJ2-7, with 9 nucleotides matching TRBD2. The V segment lost 3 bases and the J segment 3 bases; nucleotides outside the gene matches: 6. The CDR3 extends over 14 amino acids. Germline assignment: CDR1 GTSNPN and CDR2 SVGIG (reference sequence).

This rearrangement joins TRBV20-1 to TRBJ1-1, with 8 bases matching TRBD1. Germline V gene sequence: CDR1 DFQATT, CDR2 SNEGSKA (reference sequence). The V and J ends lost 0 bases and 4 bases, in that order; junction bases with no gene match: 10. CDR3 size: 16 residues. CDR3 in amino acids: CSAREGPGGAGTEAFF. The CDR3 DNA sequence: TGCAGTGCTAGAGAGGGCCCAGGGGGCGCAGGCACTGAAGCTTTCTTT.

In its sample, this clonotype was seen a few times. This chain connects TRBV28 to TRBJ1-3; 7 bases map to TRBD1. V shed 4 bases, J shed 4 bases, and the junction held 10 bases outside the gene matches. The CDR3 consists of 16 residues. CDR1 MDHEN and CDR2 SYDVKM come from the germline V gene. Written as DNA, the CDR3 is TGTGCCAGCAGTTCCCTAACCGGGACAGAGGGAAACACCATATATTTT. Its translation is CASSSLTGTEGNTIYF.

The chain uses TRBV20-1 and TRBJ2-1; maybe TRBD2 (5 bases). This CDR3 comprises 15 residues. In germline, CDR1 is DFQATT, CDR2 SNEGSKA (reference sequence). V lost 3 bases, J lost 7 bases, and 19 bases lay in between. CDR3: CSARPTRYGPNEQFF. In DNA, the CDR3 is TGCAGTGCTAGGCCCACTAGATATGGTCCAAATGAGCAGTTCTTC.

This clonotype has a count of ten or more. The chain joins TRBV12-3 or TRBV12-4 to TRBJ2-3; 8 bases agree with TRBD2. This CDR3 comprises 15 residues. With V trimmed by 3 bases and J by 4 bases, 6 bases remained unmatched. This chain's CDR3 is CASSFGGGRSDTQYF. The CDR3 nucleotides read TGTGCCAGCAGTTTCGGCGGGGGGAGGTCAGATACGCAGTATTTT.

This clonotype was picked up a small number of times. The chain uses TRBV4-1 and TRBJ1-6; D is possibly TRBD1 (5 bases). V shed 0 bases and J shed 11 bases, with 8 bases lying between them. The CDR3 length is 13 residues. Germline-derived CDR1 and CDR2 are MGHRA and YSYEKL. CDR3 region: CASSQEGVAPLHF. In DNA, the CDR3 is TGCGCCAGCAGCCAAGAAGGGGTGGCACCCCTCCACTTT.

The chain uses TRBV5-6 and TRBJ2-1; 7 bases match TRBD1. J lost 4 bases, V lost 4 bases, and 11 bases had no gene match. Germline-derived CDR1 and CDR2 are SGHDT and YYEEEE. The CDR3 extends over 16 amino acids. In nucleotides, the CDR3 is TGTGCCAGCAGCGCCAAAGGGGGCCCCTTATACAATGAGCAGTTCTTC. Protein: CASSAKGGPLYNEQFF.